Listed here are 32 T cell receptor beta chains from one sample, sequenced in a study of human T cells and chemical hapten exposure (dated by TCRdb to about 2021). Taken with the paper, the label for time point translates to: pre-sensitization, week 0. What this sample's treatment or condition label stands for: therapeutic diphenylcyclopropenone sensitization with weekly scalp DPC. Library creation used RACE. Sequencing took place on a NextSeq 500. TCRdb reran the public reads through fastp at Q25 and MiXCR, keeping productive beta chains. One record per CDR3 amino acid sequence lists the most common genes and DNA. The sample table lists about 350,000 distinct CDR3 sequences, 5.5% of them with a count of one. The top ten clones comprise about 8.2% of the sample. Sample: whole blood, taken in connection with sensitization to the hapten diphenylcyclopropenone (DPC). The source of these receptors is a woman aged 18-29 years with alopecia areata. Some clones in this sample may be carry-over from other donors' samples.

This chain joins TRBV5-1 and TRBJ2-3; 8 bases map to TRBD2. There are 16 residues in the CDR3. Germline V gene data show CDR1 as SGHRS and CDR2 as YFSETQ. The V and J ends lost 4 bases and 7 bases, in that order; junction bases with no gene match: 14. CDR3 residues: CASSMSAIAGRNTQYF. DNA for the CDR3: TGCGCCAGCAGCATGAGTGCGATAGCGGGGCGGAATACGCAGTATTTT.

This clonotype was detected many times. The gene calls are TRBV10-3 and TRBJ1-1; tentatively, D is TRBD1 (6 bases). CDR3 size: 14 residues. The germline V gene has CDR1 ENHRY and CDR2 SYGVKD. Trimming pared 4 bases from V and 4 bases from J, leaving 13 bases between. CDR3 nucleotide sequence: TGTGCCATCAGTGTACAGGGTTCGGGCACTGAAGCTTTCTTT. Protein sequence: CAISVQGSGTEAFF.

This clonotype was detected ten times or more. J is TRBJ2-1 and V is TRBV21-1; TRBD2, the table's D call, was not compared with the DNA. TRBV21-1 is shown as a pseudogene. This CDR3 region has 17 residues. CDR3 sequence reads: CASSNRGPIGSYNEQFF. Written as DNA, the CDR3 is TGTGCCAGCAGCAATCGAGGGCCAATAGGGTCCTACAATGAGCAGTTCTTC.

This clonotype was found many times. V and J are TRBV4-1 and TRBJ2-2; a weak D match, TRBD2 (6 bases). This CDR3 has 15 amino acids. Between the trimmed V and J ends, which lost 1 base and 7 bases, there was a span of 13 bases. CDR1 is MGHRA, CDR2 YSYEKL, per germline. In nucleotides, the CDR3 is TGCGCCAGCAGCCAAGGCGGGAAAGGAATCGGGGAGCTGTTTTTT. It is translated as CASSQGGKGIGELFF.

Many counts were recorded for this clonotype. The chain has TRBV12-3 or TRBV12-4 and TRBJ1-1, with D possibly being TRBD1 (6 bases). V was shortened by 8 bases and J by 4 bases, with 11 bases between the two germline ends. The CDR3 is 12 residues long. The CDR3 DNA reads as TGTGCCAGCCGAGACAGGTTCACTGAAGCTTTCTTT. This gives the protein CASRDRFTEAFF.

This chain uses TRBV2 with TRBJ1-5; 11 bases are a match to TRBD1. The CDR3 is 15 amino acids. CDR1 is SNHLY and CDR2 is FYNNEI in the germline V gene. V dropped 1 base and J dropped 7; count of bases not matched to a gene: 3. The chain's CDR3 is CASSEEGTGGQPQHF. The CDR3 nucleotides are TGTGCCAGCAGTGAAGAAGGGACAGGGGGGCAGCCCCAGCATTTT.

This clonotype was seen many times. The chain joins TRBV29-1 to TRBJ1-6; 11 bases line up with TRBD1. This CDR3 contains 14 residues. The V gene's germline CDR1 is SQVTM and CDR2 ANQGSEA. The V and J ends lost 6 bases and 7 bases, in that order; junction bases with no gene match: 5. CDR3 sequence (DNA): TGCAGCGTGGGACAGGGGGATGCCAATTCACCCCTCCACTTT. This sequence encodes CSVGQGDANSPLHF.

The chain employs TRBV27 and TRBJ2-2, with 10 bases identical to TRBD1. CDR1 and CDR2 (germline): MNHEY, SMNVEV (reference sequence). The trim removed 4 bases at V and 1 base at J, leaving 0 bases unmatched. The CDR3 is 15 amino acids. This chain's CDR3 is CASSWTGGNTGELFF. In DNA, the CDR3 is TGTGCCAGCAGTTGGACAGGGGGGAACACCGGGGAGCTGTTTTTT.

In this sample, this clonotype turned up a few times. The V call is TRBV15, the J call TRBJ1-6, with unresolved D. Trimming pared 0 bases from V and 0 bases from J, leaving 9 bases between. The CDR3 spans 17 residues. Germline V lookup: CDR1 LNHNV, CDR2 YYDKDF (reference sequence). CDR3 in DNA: TGTGCCACCAGCAGAGATAGGGCGAGCTCCTATAATTCACCCCTCCACTTT. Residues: CATSRDRASSYNSPLHF.

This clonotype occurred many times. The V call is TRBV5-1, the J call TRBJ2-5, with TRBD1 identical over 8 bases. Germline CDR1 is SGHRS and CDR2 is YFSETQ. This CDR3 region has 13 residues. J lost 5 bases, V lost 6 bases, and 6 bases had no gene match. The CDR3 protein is CASNSGQAETQYF. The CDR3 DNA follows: TGCGCCAGCAATTCGGGACAGGCGGAGACCCAGTACTTC. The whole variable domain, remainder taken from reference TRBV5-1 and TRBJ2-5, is KAGVTQTPRYLIKTRGQQVTLSCSPISGHRSVSWYQQTPGQGLQFLFEYFSETQRNKGNFPGRFSGRQFSNSRSEMNVSTLELGDSALYLCASNSGQAETQYFGPGTRLLVL.

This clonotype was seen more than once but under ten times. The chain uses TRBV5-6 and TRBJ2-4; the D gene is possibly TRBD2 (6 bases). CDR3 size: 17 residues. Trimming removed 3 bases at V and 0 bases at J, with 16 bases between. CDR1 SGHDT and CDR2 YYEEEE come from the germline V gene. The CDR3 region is CASSSNRGIIAKNIQYF. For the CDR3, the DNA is TGTGCCAGCAGCTCTAACCGGGGGATAATAGCCAAAAACATTCAGTACTTC.

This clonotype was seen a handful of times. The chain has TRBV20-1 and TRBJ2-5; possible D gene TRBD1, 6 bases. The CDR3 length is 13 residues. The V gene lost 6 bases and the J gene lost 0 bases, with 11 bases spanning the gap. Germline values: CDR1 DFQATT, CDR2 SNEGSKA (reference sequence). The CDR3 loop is CSAIHRDQETQYF. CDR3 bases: TGCAGTGCCATCCACAGGGACCAAGAGACCCAGTACTTC.

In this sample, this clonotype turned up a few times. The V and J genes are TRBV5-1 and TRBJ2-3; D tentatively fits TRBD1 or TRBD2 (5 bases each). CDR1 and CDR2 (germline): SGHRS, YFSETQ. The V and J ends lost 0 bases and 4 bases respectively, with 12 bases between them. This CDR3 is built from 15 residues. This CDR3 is CASSLGPLGADTQYF. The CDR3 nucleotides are TGCGCCAGCAGCTTGGGTCCTTTGGGGGCAGATACGCAGTATTTT. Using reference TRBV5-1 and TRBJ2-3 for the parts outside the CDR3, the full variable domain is KAGVTQTPRYLIKTRGQQVTLSCSPISGHRSVSWYQQTPGQGLQFLFEYFSETQRNKGNFPGRFSGRQFSNSRSEMNVSTLELGDSALYLCASSLGPLGADTQYFGPGTRLTVL.

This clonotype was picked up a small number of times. CDR3 bases: TGTGCCAGCGGGGCTAGCGGGGCAGATACGCAGTATTTT. Residues: CASGASGADTQYF. The chain is built from TRBV7-2 and TRBJ2-3, with 9 bases lining up with TRBD2. Germline lookup yields CDR1 SGHTA and CDR2 FQGNSA. This CDR3 region has 13 residues. V shed 8 bases and J 4 bases; nucleotides not matched to a gene: 4.

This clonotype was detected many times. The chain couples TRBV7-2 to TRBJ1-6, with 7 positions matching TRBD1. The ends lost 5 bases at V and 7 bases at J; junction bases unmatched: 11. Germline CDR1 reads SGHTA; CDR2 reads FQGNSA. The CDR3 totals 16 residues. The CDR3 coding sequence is TGTGCCAGCAGCCCTGACAGGGCCACGGTCAATTCACCCCTCCACTTT. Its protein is CASSPDRATVNSPLHF.

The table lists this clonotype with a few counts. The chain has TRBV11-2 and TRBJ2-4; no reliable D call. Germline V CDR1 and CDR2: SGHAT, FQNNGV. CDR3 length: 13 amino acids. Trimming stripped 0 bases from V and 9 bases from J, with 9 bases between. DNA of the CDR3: TGTGCCAGCAGCTTAGAATCGAGCAGCATTCAGTACTTC. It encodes CASSLESSSIQYF.

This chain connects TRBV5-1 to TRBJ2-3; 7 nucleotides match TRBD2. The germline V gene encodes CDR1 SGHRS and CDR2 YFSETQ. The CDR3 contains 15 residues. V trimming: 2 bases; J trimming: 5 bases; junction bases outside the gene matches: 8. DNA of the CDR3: TGCGCCAGCAGCTTTGCTAGCGGTGGCAAAGATACGCAGTATTTT. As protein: CASSFASGGKDTQYF.

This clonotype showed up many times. The CDR3, as DNA: TGCAGCGTGGAAAAGCAGGGTCTTATCTATGGCTACACCTTC. Translated, it gives CSVEKQGLIYGYTF. This chain uses TRBV29-1 with TRBJ1-2; D might be TRBD1 (5 bases). The germline CDR1 and CDR2 sequences are SQVTM and ANQGSEA. Trimming pared 6 bases from V and 4 bases from J, leaving 18 bases between. The length of the CDR3 is 14 residues. Combining the CDR3 with reference TRBV29-1 and TRBJ1-2 gives the whole variable domain SAVISQKPSRDICQRGTSLTIQCQVDSQVTMMFWYRQQPGQSLTLIATANQGSEATYESGFVIDKFPISRPNLTFSTLTVSNMSPEDSSIYLCSVEKQGLIYGYTFGSGTRLTVV.

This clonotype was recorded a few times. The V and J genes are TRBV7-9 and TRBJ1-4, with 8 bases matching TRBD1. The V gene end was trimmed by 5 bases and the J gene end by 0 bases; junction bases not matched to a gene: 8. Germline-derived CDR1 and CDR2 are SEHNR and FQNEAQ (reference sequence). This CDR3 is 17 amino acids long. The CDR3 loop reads CASSKGTGAATNEKLFF. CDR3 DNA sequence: TGTGCCAGCAGCAAAGGGACAGGCGCGGCAACTAATGAAAAACTGTTTTTT.

The CDR3 is CAISSKGGGNTEAFF. CDR3 bases: TGTGCCATCAGCAGCAAAGGGGGCGGAAACACTGAAGCTTTCTTT. V is TRBV10-3 and J is TRBJ1-1; 7 positions agree with TRBD1. Unmatched junction bases numbered 9, after V lost 6 bases and J lost 2 bases. The CDR3 contains 15 residues. Germline CDR1 and CDR2: ENHRY and SYGVKD.

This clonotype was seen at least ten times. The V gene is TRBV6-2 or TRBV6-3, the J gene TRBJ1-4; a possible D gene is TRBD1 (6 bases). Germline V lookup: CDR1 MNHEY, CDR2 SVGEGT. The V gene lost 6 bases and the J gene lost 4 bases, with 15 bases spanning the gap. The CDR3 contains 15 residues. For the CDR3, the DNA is TGTGCCAGCAGACCCCACAGAGGGGGTAATGAAAAACTGTTTTTT. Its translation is CASRPHRGGNEKLFF.

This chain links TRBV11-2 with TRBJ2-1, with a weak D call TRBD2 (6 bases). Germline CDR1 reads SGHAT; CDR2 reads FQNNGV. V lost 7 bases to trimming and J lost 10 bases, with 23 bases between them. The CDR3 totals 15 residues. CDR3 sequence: CASMDRGTLGFEQFF. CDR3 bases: TGTGCCAGCATGGATCGGGGGACCCTAGGCTTCGAGCAGTTCTTC.

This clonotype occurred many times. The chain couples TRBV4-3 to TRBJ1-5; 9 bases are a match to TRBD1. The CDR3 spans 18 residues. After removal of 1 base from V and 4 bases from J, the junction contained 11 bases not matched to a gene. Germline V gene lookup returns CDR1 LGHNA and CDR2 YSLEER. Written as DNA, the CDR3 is TGCGCCAGCAGCCAAGTAACGGACAGGGGATGGGGAAATCAGCCCCAGCATTTT. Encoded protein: CASSQVTDRGWGNQPQHF.

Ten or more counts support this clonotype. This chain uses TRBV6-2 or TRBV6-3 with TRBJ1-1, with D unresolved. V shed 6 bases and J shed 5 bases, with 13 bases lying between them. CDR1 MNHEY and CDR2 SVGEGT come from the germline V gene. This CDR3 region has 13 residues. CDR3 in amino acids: CASSWAQGTEAFF. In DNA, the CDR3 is TGTGCCAGCAGCTGGGCCCAAGGGACTGAAGCTTTCTTT.

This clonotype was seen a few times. CDR3 sequence (DNA): TGTGCCAGCAGCGTCGGGACAGGGCCTTACGAGCAGTACTTC. Translated, it gives CASSVGTGPYEQYF. The genes are TRBV9 and TRBJ2-7, with 9 bases matching TRBD1. This CDR3 region has 14 residues. The germline CDR1 and CDR2 sequences are SGDLS and YYNGEE. Trimming took 2 bases from V and 4 from J; bases not matched to a gene: 4.

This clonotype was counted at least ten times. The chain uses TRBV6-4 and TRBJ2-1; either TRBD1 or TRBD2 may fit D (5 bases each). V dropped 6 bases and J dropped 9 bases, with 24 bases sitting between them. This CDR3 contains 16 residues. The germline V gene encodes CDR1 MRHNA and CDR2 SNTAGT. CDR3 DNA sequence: TGTGCCAGCAGCCCCATCGCCGGGACCAGGAAGGCTGAGCAGTTCTTC. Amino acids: CASSPIAGTRKAEQFF.

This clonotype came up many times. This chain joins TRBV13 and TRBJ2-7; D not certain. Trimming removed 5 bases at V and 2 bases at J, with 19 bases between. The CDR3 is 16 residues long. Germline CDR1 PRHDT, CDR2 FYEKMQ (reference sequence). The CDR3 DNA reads TGTGCCAGCAGCCTGCAGACCCACGAAGGCACCTACGAGCAGTACTTC. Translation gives CASSLQTHEGTYEQYF.

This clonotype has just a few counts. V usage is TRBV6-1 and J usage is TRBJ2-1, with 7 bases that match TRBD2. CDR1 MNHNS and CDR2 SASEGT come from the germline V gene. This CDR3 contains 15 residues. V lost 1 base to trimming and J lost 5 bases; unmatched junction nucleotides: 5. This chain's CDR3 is CASSEVGGSDNEQFF. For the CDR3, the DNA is TGTGCCAGCAGTGAAGTGGGAGGGTCAGACAATGAGCAGTTCTTC.

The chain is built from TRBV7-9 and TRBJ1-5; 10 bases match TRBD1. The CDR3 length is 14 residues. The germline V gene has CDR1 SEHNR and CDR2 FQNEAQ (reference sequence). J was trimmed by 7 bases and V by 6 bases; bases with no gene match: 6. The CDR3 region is CASSTGTGVQPQHF. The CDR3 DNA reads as TGTGCCAGCAGTACCGGGACAGGGGTGCAGCCCCAGCATTTT.

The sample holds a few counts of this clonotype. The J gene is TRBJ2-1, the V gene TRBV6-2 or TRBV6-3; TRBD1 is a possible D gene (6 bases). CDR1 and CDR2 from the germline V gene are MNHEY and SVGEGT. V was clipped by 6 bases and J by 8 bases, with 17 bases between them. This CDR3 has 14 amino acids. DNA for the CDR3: TGTGCCAGCAGACATAGGGACAATGTGCATGAGCAGTTCTTC. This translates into CASRHRDNVHEQFF.

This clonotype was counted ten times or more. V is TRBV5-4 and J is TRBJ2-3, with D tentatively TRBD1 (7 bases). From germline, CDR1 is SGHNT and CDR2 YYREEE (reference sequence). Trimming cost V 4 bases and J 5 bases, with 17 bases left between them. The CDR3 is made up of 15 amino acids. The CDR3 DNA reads TGTGCCAGCAGCCCTACACAGGGGCGGGGAGATACGCAGTATTTT. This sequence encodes CASSPTQGRGDTQYF. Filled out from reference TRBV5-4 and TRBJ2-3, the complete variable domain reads ETGVTQSPTHLIKTRGQQVTLRCSSQSGHNTVSWYQQALGQGPQFIFQYYREEENGRGNFPPRFSGLQFPNYSSELNVNALELDDSALYLCASSPTQGRGDTQYFGPGTRLTVL.

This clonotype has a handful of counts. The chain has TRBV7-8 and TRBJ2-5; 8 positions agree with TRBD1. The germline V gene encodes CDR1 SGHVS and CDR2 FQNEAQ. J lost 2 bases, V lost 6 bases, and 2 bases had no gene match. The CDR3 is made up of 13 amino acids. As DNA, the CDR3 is TGTGCCAGCAGATACAGGGGGCAAGAGACCCAGTACTTC. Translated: CASRYRGQETQYF.